This is a list of T cell receptor beta chains from one sample in a study of post-analysis software for immune sequencing data. One entry per CDR3 protein, called by TCRdb with MiXCR from the PCR reads. The sample shows some 700,000 distinct CDR3 sequences, around 60% of them seen only once. Source material: blood. All receptors come from a girl aged 2 to 9 with multiple sclerosis. Both conserved end residues are part of each CDR3. D genes are given only for firm matches. A row's size may be missing; if present it is once, few, many or a size class.

v_gene	j_gene	abundance	d_gene	CDR3aa	CDR3nt
TRBV7-9	TRBJ1-2	.	.	CASSLRGSRSAGYTF	TGTGCCAGCAGCTTACGGGGTTCCCGCTCAGCTGGCTACACCTTC
TRBV29-1	TRBJ2-4	few	.	CSALQGIDLAKNIQYF	TGCAGCGCCCTACAGGGTATCGACCTGGCCAAAAACATTCAGTACTTC
TRBV12-3/TRBV12-4	TRBJ1-1	.	TRBD1	CASSPGQVDLDTEAFF	TGTGCCAGCAGCCCAGGACAGGTCGATCTCGACACTGAAGCTTTCTTT
TRBV4-3	TRBJ2-2	.	.	CASSQDRAGAANTGERFF	TGCGCCAGCAGCCAAGATAGGGCAGGGGCCGCGAACACCGGGGAGCGGTTTTTT
TRBV2	TRBJ2-7	once	.	CASSGAGVGEQYF	TGTGCCAGCAGCGGGGCAGGGGTGGGCGAGCAGTACTTC
TRBV5-1	TRBJ2-3	.	.	CASTNPSTDTQYF	TGCGCCAGCACCAATCCCTCCACAGATACGCAGTATTTT
TRBV5-1	TRBJ2-7	.	.	CASSPELASSSYEQYF	TGCGCCAGCAGTCCGGAGCTAGCGTCAAGCTCCTACGAGCAGTACTTC
TRBV5-6	TRBJ2-5	.	.	CASSPSGLIGETQYF	TGTGCCAGCAGCCCGTCGGGGCTAATTGGGGAGACCCAGTACTTC
TRBV20-1	TRBJ2-5	few	TRBD1	CSASGQLVGQETQYF	TGCAGTGCTTCGGGACAGCTGGTCGGCCAAGAGACCCAGTACTTC
TRBV20-1	TRBJ2-5	.	.	CSARDSGQGGGETQYF	TGCAGTGCTAGGGATTCGGGGCAGGGGGGTGGAGAGACCCAGTACTTC
TRBV7-2	TRBJ2-7	few	.	CASSSQWVSYEQYF	TGTGCCAGCAGCTCCCAGTGGGTTTCCTACGAGCAGTACTTC
TRBV12-3/TRBV12-4	TRBJ2-1	few	.	CASSFAGLYNEQFF	TGTGCCAGCAGTTTCGCGGGGCTTTACAATGAGCAGTTCTTC
TRBV5-6	TRBJ1-6	few	.	CASSREVGGWSSYNSPLHF	TGTGCCAGCAGCCGGGAGGTCGGGGGCTGGTCCTCCTATAATTCACCCCTCCACTTT
TRBV4-1	TRBJ2-1	.	.	CASATSASGYEQFF	TGCGCCAGCGCCACGAGCGCCTCCGGCTATGAGCAGTTCTTC
TRBV20-1	TRBJ2-7	.	TRBD1	CSARDQGAYEQYF	TGCAGTGCTAGAGATCAGGGGGCCTACGAGCAGTACTTC
TRBV5-1	TRBJ2-1	.	TRBD2	CASSLAASGSDEQFF	TGCGCCAGCAGCTTGGCGGCTAGCGGGAGTGATGAGCAGTTCTTC
TRBV5-1	TRBJ2-5	.	.	CASSPSAGGQETQYF	TGCGCCAGCAGCCCGTCCGCTGGGGGCCAAGAGACCCAGTACTTC
TRBV3-1	TRBJ2-1	few	.	CASSQDTVKQFF	TGTGCCAGCAGCCAAGATACGGTGAAGCAGTTCTTC
TRBV5-1	TRBJ1-1	.	TRBD1	CASTTGAAKLVRYTEAFF	TGCGCCAGCACAACAGGGGCAGCGAAACTCGTAAGGTACACTGAAGCTTTCTTT
TRBV7-8	TRBJ2-5	.	.	CASSLVTSQETQYF	TGTGCCAGCAGCTTAGTTACCAGCCAAGAGACCCAGTACTTC
TRBV7-9	TRBJ2-1	.	TRBD1	CASSLGQGVGDEQFF	TGTGCCAGCAGCTTAGGACAGGGAGTAGGGGATGAGCAGTTCTTC
TRBV20-1	TRBJ2-1	.	.	CSAQDGSSYNEQFF	TGCAGTGCCCAGGACGGAAGCTCCTACAATGAGCAGTTCTTC
TRBV6-5	TRBJ2-3	.	TRBD2	CASSYSGGTRGTDTQYF	TGTGCCAGCAGTTACTCCGGGGGGACCCGTGGCACAGATACGCAGTATTTT
TRBV24-1	TRBJ2-1	.	TRBD1	CATSDGKGAIEQFF	TGTGCCACCAGTGATGGTAAGGGGGCAATTGAGCAGTTCTTC
TRBV25-1	TRBJ1-1	.	.	CASSESLGSGTEAFF	TGTGCCAGCAGTGAATCGCTAGGGAGTGGTACTGAAGCTTTCTTT
TRBV5-1	TRBJ2-5	.	TRBD2	CASSFGTSGASQETQYF	TGCGCCAGCAGCTTTGGGACTAGCGGGGCCAGCCAAGAGACCCAGTACTTC
TRBV4-2	TRBJ2-3	.	.	CASSQDRKRTDTQYF	TGTGCCAGCAGCCAAGACCGGAAGAGGACAGATACGCAGTATTTT
TRBV20-1	TRBJ2-2	.	TRBD1	CSARFRDRGTGELFF	TGCAGTGCTAGGTTCCGGGACAGGGGTACCGGGGAGCTGTTTTTT
TRBV5-1	TRBJ2-2	few	TRBD1	CASSLARQGASGELFF	TGCGCCAGCAGCCTGGCGCGACAGGGGGCGTCCGGGGAGCTGTTTTTT
TRBV5-1	TRBJ2-7	few	TRBD1	CASSGRSALGDSSYEQYF	TGCGCCAGCAGCGGTAGGAGTGCATTAGGGGACAGCTCCTACGAGCAGTACTTC
TRBV12-3/TRBV12-4	TRBJ2-7	few	TRBD1	CASSRPDRGRPYEQYF	TGTGCCAGCAGTAGACCGGACAGGGGCCGTCCCTACGAGCAGTACTTC
TRBV4-1	TRBJ2-1	.	.	CASSPPANNEQFF	TGCGCCAGCTCGCCCCCAGCCAACAATGAGCAGTTCTTC
TRBV12-3/TRBV12-4	TRBJ2-1	few	TRBD1	CASSLTGDINEQFF	TGTGCCAGCAGCCTAACAGGGGATATCAATGAGCAGTTCTTC
TRBV12-3/TRBV12-4	TRBJ1-5	.	.	CACTPQGTNNQPQHF	TGTGCCTGCACCCCCCAGGGGACCAACAATCAGCCCCAGCATTTT
TRBV10-3	TRBJ2-3	.	TRBD2	CAISPASGGSYTQYF	TGTGCCATCAGTCCCGCTAGCGGGGGGAGCTATACGCAGTATTTT
TRBV4-2	TRBJ1-5	.	.	CASSQDMGQPQHF	TGTGCCAGCAGCCAAGATATGGGTCAGCCCCAGCATTTT
TRBV3-1	TRBJ1-2	.	TRBD1	CASSLDRADYGYTF	TGTGCCAGCAGCCTCGACAGGGCGGACTATGGCTACACCTTC
TRBV5-1	TRBJ2-1	.	.	CASSPEVSGRGNEQFF	TGCGCCAGCAGCCCGGAGGTGAGCGGTAGGGGCAATGAGCAGTTCTTC
TRBV7-9	TRBJ2-7	.	TRBD2	CASRELAGFYEQYF	TGTGCCAGCAGGGAACTAGCGGGATTCTACGAGCAGTACTTC
TRBV12-3/TRBV12-4	TRBJ2-1	.	.	CACRWSYNEQFF	TGTGCCTGCAGGTGGTCCTACAATGAGCAGTTCTTC
TRBV9	TRBJ2-7	few	.	CASSVTQGIHEQYF	TGTGCCAGCAGCGTAACCCAGGGAATCCACGAGCAGTACTTC
TRBV7-2	TRBJ2-7	.	TRBD1	CASSTTTGDEQYF	TGTGCCAGCAGCACGACGACAGGGGACGAGCAGTACTTC
TRBV10-3	TRBJ2-2	.	TRBD2	CAIRLAGDNTGELFF	TGTGCCATCAGGTTAGCGGGAGATAACACCGGGGAGCTGTTTTTT
TRBV20-1	TRBJ1-1	few	.	CSPYGDTEAFF	TGCAGCCCCTACGGGGACACTGAAGCTTTCTTT
TRBV5-1	TRBJ2-3	.	.	CASSDARGGFTDTQYF	TGCGCCAGCAGCGACGCCCGCGGAGGCTTCACAGATACGCAGTATTTT
TRBV20-1	TRBJ2-3	.	.	CSASPGGVDTQYF	TGCAGTGCCTCCCCGGGGGGCGTTGATACGCAGTATTTT
TRBV25-1	TRBJ2-1	many	TRBD2	CASSRTSGRVNNEQFF	TGTGCCAGCAGCAGGACTAGCGGGAGGGTCAACAATGAGCAGTTCTTC
TRBV7-9	TRBJ2-5	.	TRBD2	CASSLWAGRAQYQETQYF	TGTGCCAGCAGCTTATGGGCGGGGAGGGCCCAATACCAAGAGACCCAGTACTTC
TRBV7-2	TRBJ2-4	once	.	CASSSPNGSPAKNIQYF	TGTGCCAGCAGCTCCCCTAACGGCAGTCCGGCCAAAAACATTCAGTACTTC
TRBV6-6	TRBJ2-3	.	TRBD1	CASSHTQGQGAWDTQYF	TGTGCCAGCAGCCATACCCAGGGACAGGGGGCGTGGGATACGCAGTATTTT
TRBV14	TRBJ1-6	.	TRBD1	CASSQAPRQGPSSYNSPLHF	TGTGCCAGCAGCCAGGCCCCTAGACAGGGGCCGAGCTCCTATAATTCACCCCTCCACTTT
TRBV4-1	TRBJ2-7	once	TRBD2	CASGRTGTSSYGQYF	TGCGCCAGCGGCCGGACCGGGACTAGCTCCTACGGGCAGTACTTC